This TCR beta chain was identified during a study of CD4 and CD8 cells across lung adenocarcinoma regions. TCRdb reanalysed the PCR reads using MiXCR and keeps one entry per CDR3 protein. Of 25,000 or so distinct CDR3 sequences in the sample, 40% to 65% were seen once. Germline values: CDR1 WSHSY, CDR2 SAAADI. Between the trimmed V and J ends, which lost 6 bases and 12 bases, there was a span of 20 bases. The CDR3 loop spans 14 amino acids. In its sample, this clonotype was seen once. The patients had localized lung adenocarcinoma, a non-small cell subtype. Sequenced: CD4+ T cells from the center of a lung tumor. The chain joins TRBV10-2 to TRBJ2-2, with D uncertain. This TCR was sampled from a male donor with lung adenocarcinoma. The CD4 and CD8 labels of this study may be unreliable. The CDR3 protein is CASSRAANTEKLFF. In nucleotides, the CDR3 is TGCGCCAGCAGCCGGGCTGCGAACACCGAGAAGCTGTTTTTT.